The clone carrying this T cell receptor (beta chain) was detected once. Its target is not known. V was pared by 6 bases and J by 10 bases, with 15 bases between. This CDR3 region has 12 residues. Germline V gene sequence: CDR1 SNHLY, CDR2 FYNNEI. Processing of graft tissue released intraepithelial and lamina propria lymphocytes. Method: immunoSEQ multiplex PCR; TCRdb's copy keeps in-frame clones and lacks some. The profile shows 20,000 to 25,000 clones, around 78% of them singletons. This entry comes from a study of graft-versus-host responses after intestinal transplantation. Study-wide context: For approximately three years after anti-thymocyte globulin induction, all recipients took tacrolimus and steroids. Study results and caveats: Researchers found GvH clones in recipient marrow, and some showed up first in ileum or blood. Circulating GvH clone levels at their peak were associated with HvG declines (early post-transplant). Within the allografts of patients who had graft-donor T cell macrochimerism, graft-versus-host to host-versus-graft clonal ratios were high.

The specimen comprised ileum tissue, sampled 12 days after intestinal transplant. This clonotype was sampled from a human patient who received an intestinal transplant, so some T cells may come from the graft donor. The gene calls are TRBV2 and TRBJ1-2, with D perhaps matching TRBD1 (6 bases). The chain's CDR3 is CASRGAKGDYTF. The CDR3 DNA reads TGTGCCAGCAGGGGGGCCAAGGGAGACTACACCTTC.